The clone carrying this T cell receptor (beta chain) was seen a few times. Its antigen is not identified. The source of the sample is a study of CD8+ T cells in alopecia areata. Regarding the study as a whole: Scalp sample sequencing also detects resident alphabeta T cells of normal skin. In patients, TCRs were shared less clearly than in mice, and HLA may possibly be involved. It was lesional scalp, especially alopecia totalis/universalis, that showed higher clonality than normal scalp.

Isolated RNA was reverse transcribed into cDNA used as the sequencing template. Clones were sequenced by immunoSEQ multiplex PCR, and TCRdb holds only the in-frame ones, with some missing. Here the sample spans about 110,000 clones, 45% to 70% being singletons. CD4+ and CD8+ T cells were sorted from PBMCs. The germline V gene encodes CDR1 LGHNA and CDR2 YSLEER. V gave up 5 bases and J gave up 6 bases; unmatched junction bases: 12. This CDR3 region has 16 residues. This chain connects TRBV4-3 to TRBJ2-7; TRBD1 matches 11 bases. Sequenced material: CD8+ T cells sorted from blood. This TCR came from a human donor in good health. The CDR3: CASSYTTGTGGREQYF. In nucleotides, the CDR3 is TGCGCCAGCAGCTACACCACCGGGACAGGGGGTCGCGAGCAGTACTTC.